The clone carrying this T cell receptor beta chain was picked up a small number of times. Its antigen remains unknown. MiXCR was run by TCRdb on the 5' RACE reads, yielding one entry per CDR3 protein. This sample has more than 350,000 distinct CDR3 sequences; 9% to 10% occur once, and the top ten carry 7.5% to 9.5%. This record belongs to a study of identical twins. Study-wide points: A lower insertion count was a feature of abundant cord blood beta clonotypes, with no such feature in memory repertoires.

Germline V gene lookup returns CDR1 LGHNT and CDR2 FRNRAP. CDR3 length: 14 residues. V was cut by 5 bases and J by 5 bases, with 15 bases left in between. Healthy Caucasians made up all donors. The V call is TRBV12-5, the J call TRBJ1-2; a weak D match, TRBD1 (5 bases). Specimen: naive T cells sorted from blood. This receptor was obtained from a woman between 50 and 59 years old in good health. The CDR3 spells CASGPPRTPYGYTF. The CDR3 bases are TGTGCTAGTGGTCCTCCCAGGACACCTTATGGCTACACCTTC.